These 18 T cell receptor beta chains came from one sample sequenced in a study of T and B cells in COVID-19 patients. TRB rearrangements were amplified by multiplex PCR with BIOMED2 TRB-A/B primers. TCRdb re-analysed the multiplex PCR reads in MiXCR, keeping a single row per CDR3 protein. The sample holds about 12,000 distinct CDR3 sequences; under 35% are singletons and the top ten take over 25%. TRB was amplified from about 250-500 ng of blood genomic DNA. Sequenced material: blood. The origin of the receptors is a human donor who had recovered from COVID-19.

This clonotype was counted only a few times. The rearrangement uses TRBV19 and TRBJ1-2; D gene unclear. Looked up from germline, CDR1 is LNHDA and CDR2 is SQIVND (reference sequence). CDR3 length equals 13 residues. Trimming took off 1 base at V and 5 bases at J, with 8 bases between the two ends. The CDR3 spells CASSIAPQYGYTF. The CDR3 nucleotides read TGTGCCAGTAGTATAGCCCCCCAATATGGCTACACCTTC.

This clonotype was counted many times. The V call is TRBV6-1, the J call TRBJ2-7; a weak D match, TRBD1 (6 bases). The germline V gene has CDR1 MNHNS and CDR2 SASEGT. With 6 bases removed from V and 0 bases from J, the gap between germline ends came to 9 bases. The CDR3 spans 13 residues. In nucleotides, the CDR3 is TGTGCCAGCAGCGGACAGTTCTCCTACGAGCAGTACTTC. It yields the protein CASSGQFSYEQYF.

This clonotype appeared a few times. The rearrangement joins TRBV6-1 to TRBJ2-7; 13 positions match TRBD2. The CDR3 sequence is 18 residues long. Per germline, CDR1 MNHNS and CDR2 SASEGT. V lost 6 bases and J lost 3; bases outside the gene matches: 14. CDR3 nucleotide sequence: TGTGCCAGCAGAGCCTCTCACCTTGGACTAGCGGGAGACTACGAGCAGTACGTC. Its translation is CASRASHLGLAGDYEQYV.

This clonotype was picked up a small number of times. The V call is TRBV5-1, the J call TRBJ2-7; 11 bases are shared with TRBD1. Germline V gene lookup returns CDR1 SGHRS and CDR2 YFSETQ. CDR3 length: 14 residues. V dropped 3 bases and J dropped 2; count of bases not matched to a gene: 1. The CDR3: CASSSGQGAYEQYF. CDR3 coding DNA: TGCGCCAGCAGCTCGGGACAGGGGGCCTACGAGCAGTACTTC.

V usage is TRBV7-6 and J usage is TRBJ1-5; D is uncertain. Germline lookup yields CDR1 SGHVS and CDR2 FNYEAQ. This CDR3 has 13 amino acids. Between the trimmed V and J ends, which lost 1 base and 0 bases, there was a span of 1 base. The CDR3 protein is CASSLDSNQPQHF. Written as DNA, the CDR3 is TGTGCCAGCAGCTTAGATAGCAATCAGCCCCAGCATTTT. The entire variable domain, with the rest obtained from reference TRBV7-6 and TRBJ1-5, is as follows: GAGVSQSPRYKVTKRGQDVALRCDPISGHVSLYWYRQALGQGPEFLTYFNYEAQQDKSGLPNDRFSAERPEGSISTLTIQRTEQRDSAMYRCASSLDSNQPQHFGDGTRLSIL.

The chain joins TRBV10-3 to TRBJ2-1, with 9 bases fitting TRBD1. Germline values: CDR1 ENHRY, CDR2 SYGVKD. This CDR3 is 14 amino acids long. The V gene end was trimmed by 7 bases and the J gene end by 9 bases; junction bases not matched to a gene: 10. The chain's CDR3 is CAIIRTGAQGEQFF. The DNA of the CDR3 is TGTGCCATCATACGGACAGGGGCGCAAGGTGAGCAGTTCTTC.

This clonotype has just a few counts. The chain links TRBV5-6 to TRBJ2-3; tentatively, D is TRBD2 (7 bases). The CDR3 runs 15 residues. V lost 1 base and J 2 bases, leaving 11 bases between the germline ends. CDR1 and CDR2 (germline): SGHDT, YYEEEE. The CDR3 reads CASSLRGGFTDTQYF. The DNA of the CDR3 is TGTGCCAGCAGCTTGAGGGGGGGCTTCACAGATACGCAGTATTTT.

V and J are TRBV6-2 or TRBV6-3 and TRBJ1-2, with D possibly being TRBD1 (6 bases). This CDR3 is built from 14 residues. Trimming took 5 bases from V and 8 from J, leaving 18 bases between them. CDR1 is MNHEY, CDR2 SVGEGT, per germline. The CDR3 reads CASSPTTGRNGYTF. CDR3 nucleotide sequence: TGTGCCAGCAGTCCGACGACAGGAAGAAACGGCTACACCTTC.

CDR3 nucleotide sequence: TGTGCCAGCAGACAGGGTTCGGGCAATGAGCAGTTCTTC. Protein product: CASRQGSGNEQFF. The chain is built from TRBV7-6 and TRBJ2-1, with D possibly TRBD1 on 6 matching bases. Germline V CDR1 and CDR2: SGHVS, FNYEAQ. This CDR3 is built from 13 residues. V was cut by 6 bases and J by 6 bases, with 12 bases left in between.

Many counts were recorded for this clonotype. The chain employs TRBV30 and TRBJ2-6; D is unclear. V was shortened by 0 bases and J by 1 base, with 7 bases between the two germline ends. The CDR3 spans 15 residues. CDR1 GTSNPN and CDR2 SVGIG come from the germline V gene (reference sequence). CDR3 region: CAWSVLGSGANVLTF. In DNA, the CDR3 is TGTGCCTGGAGTGTACTTGGATCTGGGGCCAACGTCCTGACTTTC.

The V gene is TRBV6-2 or TRBV6-3, the J gene TRBJ2-3; 9 positions match TRBD2. The germline V gene has CDR1 MNHEY and CDR2 SVGEGT. This CDR3 has 16 residues. V was clipped by 1 base and J by 2 bases; unmatched bases: 4. For the CDR3, the DNA is TGTGCCAGCAGTTACTATGGCGGGAGGGTCACAGATACGCAGTATTTT. This gives the protein CASSYYGGRVTDTQYF.

The rearrangement links TRBV11-2 to TRBJ2-5, with 7 nucleotides matching TRBD1. The germline V gene has CDR1 SGHAT and CDR2 FQNNGV. This CDR3 has 14 residues. V trimming: 5 bases; J trimming: 1 base; junction bases outside the gene matches: 4. The CDR3 sequence is CASSVGTVQETQYF. CDR3 DNA: TGTGCCAGCAGCGTCGGGACAGTCCAAGAGACCCAGTACTTC.

The table lists this clonotype with a few counts. V gene TRBV5-6 combines with J gene TRBJ1-1; no definite D call. Deletions cut 4 bases from V and 2 bases from J, with 9 bases between. Per germline, CDR1 SGHDT and CDR2 YYEEEE. CDR3 length: 13 amino acids. CDR3 region: CASSVSRNTEAFF. The CDR3 DNA reads as TGTGCCAGCAGCGTCAGCAGAAACACTGAAGCTTTCTTT.

This clonotype was counted a few times. The chain employs TRBV5-4 and TRBJ1-6; 9 bases line up with TRBD1. Germline CDR1 SGHNT, CDR2 YYREEE (reference sequence). Trimming took 4 bases from V and 7 from J; bases not matched to a gene: 9. The length of the CDR3 is 16 residues. For the CDR3, the DNA is TGTGCCAGCAGCCTTGGCGCCGGGACAGGGAATTCACCCCTCCACTTT. Protein: CASSLGAGTGNSPLHF.

In its sample, this clonotype was seen a few times. J is TRBJ2-1 and V is TRBV6-5, with 10 bases that match TRBD2. The V segment lost 8 bases and the J segment 8 bases; nucleotides outside the gene matches: 21. Germline lookup yields CDR1 MNHEY and CDR2 SVGAGI. CDR3 length equals 18 residues. The CDR3 region is CASRRQGRSGRARYEQFF. In DNA form, the CDR3 reads TGTGCCAGCCGGCGACAGGGGAGGAGCGGGAGGGCCAGGTATGAGCAGTTCTTC.

V gene TRBV5-1 combines with J gene TRBJ2-1; no clear D. The CDR3 runs 16 residues. The ends were cut back, 4 bases at V and 0 bases at J, with 14 bases in the middle. The germline CDR1 and CDR2 sequences are SGHRS and YFSETQ. In DNA form, the CDR3 reads TGCGCCAGCAGCCGGACGGAGCTTGGCTCCTACAATGAGCAGTTCTTC. It codes for CASSRTELGSYNEQFF.

Ten or more counts support this clonotype. The chain uses TRBV6-6 and TRBJ1-3, with D tentatively TRBD1 (6 bases). Looked up from germline, CDR1 is MNHNY and CDR2 is SVGAGI (reference sequence). The CDR3 is made up of 15 amino acids. V dropped 5 bases and J dropped 4 bases, with 15 bases sitting between them. The CDR3 loop is CASSRTVRDGNTIYF. In DNA form, the CDR3 reads TGTGCCAGCAGTCGGACAGTCCGCGACGGAAACACCATATATTTT.

This clonotype was detected only a few times. The chain recombines TRBV6-5 with TRBJ2-3; 11 bases are a match to TRBD1. CDR3 length: 14 amino acids. Germline V gene data show CDR1 as MNHEY and CDR2 as SVGAGI. The trim removed 7 bases at V and 4 bases at J, leaving 4 bases unmatched. The CDR3 protein is CASMDRGQPDTQYF. CDR3 sequence (DNA): TGTGCCAGCATGGACAGGGGGCAGCCAGATACGCAGTATTTT.